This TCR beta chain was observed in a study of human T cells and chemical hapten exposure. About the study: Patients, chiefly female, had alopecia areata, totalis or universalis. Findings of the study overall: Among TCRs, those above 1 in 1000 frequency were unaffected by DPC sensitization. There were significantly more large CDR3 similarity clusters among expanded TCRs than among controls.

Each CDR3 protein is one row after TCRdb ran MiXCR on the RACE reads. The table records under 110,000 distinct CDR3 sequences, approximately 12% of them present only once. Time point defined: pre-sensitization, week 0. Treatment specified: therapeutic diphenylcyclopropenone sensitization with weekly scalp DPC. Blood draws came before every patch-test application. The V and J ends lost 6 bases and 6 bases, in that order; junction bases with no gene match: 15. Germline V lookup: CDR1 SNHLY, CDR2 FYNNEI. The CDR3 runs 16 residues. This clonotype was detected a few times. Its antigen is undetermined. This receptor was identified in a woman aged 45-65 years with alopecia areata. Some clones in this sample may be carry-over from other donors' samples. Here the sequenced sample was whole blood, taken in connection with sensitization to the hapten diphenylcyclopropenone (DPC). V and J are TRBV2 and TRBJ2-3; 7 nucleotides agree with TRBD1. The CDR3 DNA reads TGTGCCAGCAGCCCTCGCCGGGACAGTTGGGGGGATACGCAGTATTTT. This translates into CASSPRRDSWGDTQYF. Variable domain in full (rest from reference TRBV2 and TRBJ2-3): EPEVTQTPSHQVTQMGQEVILRCVPISNHLYFYWYRQILGQKVEFLVSFYNNEISEKSEIFDDQFSVERPDGSNFTLKIRSTKLEDSAMYFCASSPRRDSWGDTQYFGPGTRLTVL.